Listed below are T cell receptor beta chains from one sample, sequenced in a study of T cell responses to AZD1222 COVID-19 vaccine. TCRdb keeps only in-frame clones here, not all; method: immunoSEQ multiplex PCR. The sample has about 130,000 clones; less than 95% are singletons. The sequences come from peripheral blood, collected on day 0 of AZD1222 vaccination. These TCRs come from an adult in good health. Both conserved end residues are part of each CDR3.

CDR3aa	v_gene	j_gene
CASSLGEMNTEAFF	TRBV5-4	TRBJ1-1
CASSLTRGGEQYF	TRBV12-3/TRBV12-4	TRBJ2-7
CASSADRGSALAKNIQYF	TRBV6-4	TRBJ2-4
CASSLGQAGNQPQHF	TRBV28	TRBJ1-5
CASSSHVGITNTEAFF	TRBV7-2	TRBJ1-1
CAISDFEAQTQYF	TRBV10-3	TRBJ2-5
CASSGGETQYF	TRBV6-2/TRBV6-3	TRBJ2-5
CASRDWTSGKETQYF	TRBV5-1	TRBJ2-5
CSASLGQITYEQYF	TRBV20-1	TRBJ2-7
CASSARGTNTGELFF	TRBV7-7	TRBJ2-2
CATSPIAGYRTNEKLFF	TRBV19	TRBJ1-4
CASSLRLVSTDTQYF	TRBV11-2	TRBJ2-3
CATAAVSYEQYF	TRBV10-3	TRBJ2-7
CASRPVLDFYEQYF	TRBV6-2/TRBV6-3	TRBJ2-7
CASSLLIRDRDNSPLHF	TRBV18	TRBJ1-6
CASRVPGTLADTQYF	TRBV28	TRBJ2-3
CASSYRDRDTGELFF	TRBV5-1	TRBJ2-2
CASSFGRSSYEQYF	TRBV28	TRBJ2-7
CASSGQSYGYTF	TRBV12-3/TRBV12-4	TRBJ1-2
CASSAGVRDTIYF	TRBV28	TRBJ1-3
CASSPNTGELFF	TRBV9	TRBJ2-2
CASRKIGQHSNSPLHF	TRBV19	TRBJ1-6
CASSEVGSGNTIYF	TRBV6-1	TRBJ1-3
CASSPRGSYEQYF	TRBV5-4	TRBJ2-7
CASKEGAAEQFF	TRBV19	TRBJ2-1
CASSYGTGLLTDTQYF	TRBV5-1	TRBJ2-3